The source of this TCR beta chain is a study of control samples from healthy donors and cancer patients. Data came from immunoSEQ multiplex PCR; TCRdb stores just in-frame clones and leaves some out. The sample lists 95,000 to 100,000 clones, 80% to 90% occurring once. The sequence derives from a man under 40 in good health. Sequences were obtained from blood.

Here the CDR3 DNA reads TGTGCCAGCAGCCCCTCAGCGGGGGGACTCTACAATGAGCAGTTCTTC. Translation: CASSPSAGGLYNEQFF. This chain connects TRBV9 to TRBJ2-1, with 9 nucleotides matching TRBD2. The CDR3 consists of 16 residues. Germline loops: CDR1 SGDLS, CDR2 YYNGEE. J was trimmed by 3 bases and V by 4 bases; bases with no gene match: 8.